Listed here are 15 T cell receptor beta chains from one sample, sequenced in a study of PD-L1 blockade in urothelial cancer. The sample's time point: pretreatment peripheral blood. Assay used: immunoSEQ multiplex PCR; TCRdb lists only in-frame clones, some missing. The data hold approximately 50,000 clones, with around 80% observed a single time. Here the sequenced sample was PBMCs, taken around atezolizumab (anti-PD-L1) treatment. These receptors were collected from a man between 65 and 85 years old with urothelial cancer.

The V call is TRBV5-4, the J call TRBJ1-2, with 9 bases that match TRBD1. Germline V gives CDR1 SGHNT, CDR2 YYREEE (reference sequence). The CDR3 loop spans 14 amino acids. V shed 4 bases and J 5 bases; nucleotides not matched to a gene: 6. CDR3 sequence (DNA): TGTGCCAGCAGCCCCTCGGGGACAGGGTATGGCTACACCTTC. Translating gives CASSPSGTGYGYTF.

CDR3 in amino acids: CAWSVRGADTQYF. The CDR3 coding sequence is TGTGCCTGGAGTGTACGGGGGGCAGATACGCAGTATTTT. This chain uses TRBV30 with TRBJ2-3; 7 positions match TRBD2. The CDR3 extends over 13 amino acids. The J segment lost 4 bases and the V segment lost 0 bases, leaving 1 base of the junction unmatched. Germline V gene lookup returns CDR1 GTSNPN and CDR2 SVGIG (reference sequence).

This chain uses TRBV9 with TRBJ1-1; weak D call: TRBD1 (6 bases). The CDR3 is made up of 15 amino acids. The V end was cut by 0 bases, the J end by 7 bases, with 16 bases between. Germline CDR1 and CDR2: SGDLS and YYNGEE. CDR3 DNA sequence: TGTGCCAGCAGCGTAGGACAGGCCGGTAACGGTGAAGCTTTCTTT. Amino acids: CASSVGQAGNGEAFF.

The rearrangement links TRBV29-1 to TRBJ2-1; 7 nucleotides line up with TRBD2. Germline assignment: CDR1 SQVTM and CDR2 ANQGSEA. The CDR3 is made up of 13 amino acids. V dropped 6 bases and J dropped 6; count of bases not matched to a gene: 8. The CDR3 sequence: CSVGPAGPNEQFF. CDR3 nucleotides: TGCAGCGTGGGCCCAGCGGGGCCCAATGAGCAGTTCTTC.

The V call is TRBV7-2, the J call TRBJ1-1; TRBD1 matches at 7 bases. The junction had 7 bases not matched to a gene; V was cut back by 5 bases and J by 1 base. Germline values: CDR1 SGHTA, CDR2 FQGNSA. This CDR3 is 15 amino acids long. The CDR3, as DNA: TGTGCCAGCAGCCCAAAAAGGGACAGGAACACTGAAGCTTTCTTT. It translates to CASSPKRDRNTEAFF.

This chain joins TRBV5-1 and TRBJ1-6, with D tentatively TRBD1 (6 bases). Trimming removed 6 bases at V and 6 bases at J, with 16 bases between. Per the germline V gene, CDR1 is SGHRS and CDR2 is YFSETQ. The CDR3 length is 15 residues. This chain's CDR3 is CASIVSRGGNSPLHF. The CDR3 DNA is TGCGCCAGCATCGTTTCCCGAGGGGGTAATTCACCCCTCCACTTT.

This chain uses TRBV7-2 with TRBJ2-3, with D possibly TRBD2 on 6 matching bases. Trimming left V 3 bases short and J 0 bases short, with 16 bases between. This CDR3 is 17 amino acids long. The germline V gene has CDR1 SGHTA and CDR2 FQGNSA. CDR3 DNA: TGTGCCAGCAGCTTGGGCACCTTCGGGAGAAGCACAGATACGCAGTATTTT. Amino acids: CASSLGTFGRSTDTQYF.

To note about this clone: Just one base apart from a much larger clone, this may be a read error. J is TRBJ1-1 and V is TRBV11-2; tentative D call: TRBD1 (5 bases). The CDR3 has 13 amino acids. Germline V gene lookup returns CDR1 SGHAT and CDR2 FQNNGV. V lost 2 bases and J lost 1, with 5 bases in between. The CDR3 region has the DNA TGTGCCAGCAGCTTACAGGGGAACACTGAAGCTTTCTTT. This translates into CASSLQGNTEAFF. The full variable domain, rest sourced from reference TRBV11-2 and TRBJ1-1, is EAGVAQSPRYKIIEKRQSVAFWCNPISGHATLYWYQQILGQGPKLLIQFQNNGVVDDSQLPKDRFSAERLKGVDSTLKIQPAKLEDSAVYLCASSLQGNTEAFFGQGTRLTVV.

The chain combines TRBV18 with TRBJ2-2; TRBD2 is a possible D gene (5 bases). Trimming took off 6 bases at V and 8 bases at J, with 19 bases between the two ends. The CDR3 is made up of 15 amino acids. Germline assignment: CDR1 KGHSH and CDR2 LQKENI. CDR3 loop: CASSPSRGPLGELFF. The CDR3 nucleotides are TGTGCCAGCTCCCCGTCGAGAGGGCCCTTGGGGGAGCTGTTTTTT.

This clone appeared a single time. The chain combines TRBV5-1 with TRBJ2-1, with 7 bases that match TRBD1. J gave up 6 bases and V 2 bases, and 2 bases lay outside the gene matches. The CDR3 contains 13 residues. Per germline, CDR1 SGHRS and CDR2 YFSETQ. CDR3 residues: CASSFTGANEQFF. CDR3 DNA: TGCGCCAGCAGCTTTACAGGGGCCAATGAGCAGTTCTTC.

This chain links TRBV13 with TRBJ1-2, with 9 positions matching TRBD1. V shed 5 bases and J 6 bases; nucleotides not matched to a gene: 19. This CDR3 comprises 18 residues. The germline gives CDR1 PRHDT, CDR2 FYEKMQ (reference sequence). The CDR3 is CASSPYGPVRDREDGYTF. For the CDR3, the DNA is TGTGCCAGCAGCCCCTACGGCCCAGTCCGGGACAGGGAGGATGGCTACACCTTC.

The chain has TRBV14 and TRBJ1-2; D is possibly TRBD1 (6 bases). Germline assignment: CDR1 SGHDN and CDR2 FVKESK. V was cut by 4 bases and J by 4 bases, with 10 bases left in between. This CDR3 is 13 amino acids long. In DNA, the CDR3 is TGTGCCAGCAGCCTCGGACAGTCCTATGGCTACACCTTC. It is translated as CASSLGQSYGYTF.

Written as DNA, the CDR3 is TGTGCCAGCAGCTTAGACTTGGGGGGACTCTCAAAAAACATTCAGTACTTC. Translation gives CASSLDLGGLSKNIQYF. This sequence joins TRBV7-2 and TRBJ2-4, with D possibly TRBD2 on 6 matching bases. The CDR3 is 17 residues long. CDR1 SGHTA and CDR2 FQGNSA come from the germline V gene. The V and J ends lost 1 base and 4 bases respectively, with 17 bases between them.

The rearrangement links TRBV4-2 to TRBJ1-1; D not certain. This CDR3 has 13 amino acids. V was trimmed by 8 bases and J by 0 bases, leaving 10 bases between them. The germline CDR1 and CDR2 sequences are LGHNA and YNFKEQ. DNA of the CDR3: TGTGCCAGCTTTGGGAGTGTGAACACTGAAGCTTTCTTT. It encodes CASFGSVNTEAFF.

The CDR3 DNA sequence: TGCGCCAGCAGCCATAGCGGGGGGGCGGGTTACAATGAGCAGTTCTTC. This gives the protein CASSHSGGAGYNEQFF. The chain couples TRBV4-3 to TRBJ2-1; 11 bases line up with TRBD2. From germline, CDR1 is LGHNA and CDR2 YSLEER. V trimming: 3 bases; J trimming: 4 bases; junction bases outside the gene matches: 5. This CDR3 is 16 amino acids long.